Included here is one TCR beta chain sequence, with context. The sample originates from a study of cytomegalovirus exposure and HLA in healthy donors. Germline loops: CDR1 LGHNT, CDR2 FRNRAP. This CDR3 spans 16 amino acids. V trimming: 0 bases; J trimming: 0 bases; junction bases outside the gene matches: 3. The primer mix had 60 Vbeta and 13 Jbeta primers. The data were produced by immunoSEQ multiplex PCR, yet TCRdb's version contains in-frame clones alone and is incomplete. This table holds approximately 170,000 clones, over 70% found once. The J gene is TRBJ1-1, the V gene TRBV12-5; 8 bases agree with TRBD1. Sequences were obtained from PBMCs. The TCR comes from a male donor in good health and CMV-seropositive. DNA for the CDR3: TGTGCTAGTGGTTTGGTAGTGGGACAGGTGAACACTGAAGCTTTCTTT. Amino acids: CASGLVVGQVNTEAFF.